Presented here are 10 T cell receptor beta chains from one specimen sequenced in a study of blood T cell repertoires in COVID-19. Only in-frame clones appear in the TCRdb table, and some are missing; sequencing was by immunoSEQ multiplex PCR. Among some 20,000 clones, approximately 90% were seen once, and the ten largest hold over 7%. The sample consisted of peripheral blood. The receptors were sampled from a human donor with active COVID-19. The donor label of this sample is uncertain.

This clone appeared once. This chain connects TRBV5-1 to TRBJ2-5, with D unclear. The germline V gene has CDR1 SGHRS and CDR2 YFSETQ. The CDR3 is 15 residues long. V lost 2 bases and J lost 2, with 13 bases in between. The CDR3 region is CASSLGTAFQETQYF. CDR3 bases: TGCGCCAGCAGCTTAGGCACAGCTTTTCAAGAGACCCAGTACTTC. Full variable domain (rest looked up from reference TRBV5-1 and TRBJ2-5): KAGVTQTPRYLIKTRGQQVTLSCSPISGHRSVSWYQQTPGQGLQFLFEYFSETQRNKGNFPGRFSGRQFSNSRSEMNVSTLELGDSALYLCASSLGTAFQETQYFGPGTRLLVL.

CDR3 amino acids: CATQREGNDLEGYTF. The CDR3 DNA sequence: TGTGCCACCCAGCGCGAGGGAAACGATCTAGAGGGCTACACCTTC. The J gene is TRBJ1-2, the V gene TRBV24-1; no firm D call. Trimming took off 9 bases at V and 8 bases at J, with 24 bases between the two ends. There are 15 residues in the CDR3. CDR1 and CDR2 from the germline V gene are KGHDR and SFDVKD.

V and J are TRBV2 and TRBJ2-5; 8 nucleotides match TRBD2. CDR1 is SNHLY and CDR2 is FYNNEI in the germline V gene. The trim removed 7 bases at V and 5 bases at J, leaving 12 bases unmatched. CDR3 size: 15 residues. The chain's CDR3 is CASTRWREVGETQYF. The CDR3 DNA reads as TGTGCCAGCACCCGCTGGCGGGAGGTAGGGGAGACCCAGTACTTC.

This clone is labeled as medium-sized. V is TRBV4-1 and J is TRBJ2-1, with D possibly TRBD2 on 6 matching bases. This CDR3 is 13 amino acids long. Between the trimmed V and J ends, which lost 5 bases and 8 bases, there was a span of 13 bases. Germline V CDR1 and CDR2: MGHRA, YSYEKL. Here the CDR3 DNA reads TGCGCCAGCAGCACTGGGGGGTGGGATGAGCAGTTCTTC. Translation: CASSTGGWDEQFF.

The table lists this clone with a few counts. The V call is TRBV6-2 or TRBV6-3, the J call TRBJ1-2; D is unresolved. Trimming cost V 0 bases and J 8 bases, with 10 bases left between them. This CDR3 is 13 amino acids long. Germline CDR1 and CDR2: MNHEY and SVGEGT. CDR3 coding DNA: TGTGCCAGCAGTTACTCGCTAATCGGGGGCTACACCTTC. Translating it yields CASSYSLIGGYTF.

The V gene is TRBV4-2, the J gene TRBJ2-7, with 8 bases lining up with TRBD2. The CDR3 has 18 amino acids. J gave up 1 base and V 3 bases, and 14 bases lay outside the gene matches. Germline CDR1 is LGHNA and CDR2 is YNFKEQ. The CDR3 DNA reads as TGTGCCAGCAGCCATATAGGTAGCGGGAACACTAATTCCTACGAGCAGTACTTC. Protein sequence: CASSHIGSGNTNSYEQYF.

The rearrangement links TRBV7-2 to TRBJ1-4; the match to TRBD1 covers 12 bases. The CDR3 has 17 residues. Germline trimming cut 5 bases from V and 8 bases from J; bases unmatched to any gene: 12. Germline V lookup: CDR1 SGHTA, CDR2 FQGNSA. The CDR3 nucleotides read TGTGCCAGCAGCCCCCCCCGGGACAGGGGGCGCGGGGAAAAACTGTTTTTT. Its protein is CASSPPRDRGRGEKLFF.

V and J are TRBV12-5 and TRBJ2-1, with TRBD2 matching 8 bases. Germline V CDR1 and CDR2: LGHNT, FRNRAP. Unmatched junction bases numbered 12, after V lost 2 bases and J lost 6 bases. The CDR3 covers 17 residues. The DNA for the CDR3 is TGTGCTAGTGGTTTGCCGGGAGCAGGACTAGCATCCAATGAGCAGTTCTTC. This sequence encodes CASGLPGAGLASNEQFF.

The chain has TRBV28 and TRBJ2-3; 7 positions agree with TRBD2. The CDR3 has 16 residues. V was clipped by 5 bases and J by 4 bases; unmatched bases: 12. CDR1 is MDHEN and CDR2 is SYDVKM in the germline V gene. In DNA, the CDR3 is TGTGCCAGCAGTGCCTACGGACTAGATGTCGCAGATACGCAGTATTTT. This gives the protein CASSAYGLDVADTQYF.

The CDR3 reads CASSSLTYEQYF. CDR3 DNA sequence: TGTGCCAGCAGTTCACTCACTTACGAGCAGTACTTC. The chain has TRBV7-9 and TRBJ2-7; D gene uncertain. V lost 6 bases and J lost 4, with 10 bases in between. There are 12 residues in the CDR3. Germline loops: CDR1 SEHNR, CDR2 FQNEAQ (reference sequence).